This record looks at one TCR beta chain sequence and its context. Its antigen is not known. These data belong to a study of T cell repertoires in cytomegalovirus infection. Overall study: Public TCR beta signatures were indicative of both CMV infection and a matching HLA type.

TCRdb used MiXCR to reprocess the reads, holding one entry per CDR3 protein. The profile shows 95,000 to 120,000 distinct CDR3 sequences, around 31% of them singletons. The CDR3 sequence is 15 residues long. Trimming cost V 1 base and J 0 bases, with 9 bases left between them. Germline V lookup: CDR1 MGHRA, CDR2 YSYEKL. The sequences come from CD8+ T cells from cultured PBMCs, collected from culture after CMV antigen stimulation. The source is a human donor in good health (CMV status not recorded). Some clones in this sample may be carry-over from other donors' samples. The chain uses TRBV4-1 and TRBJ1-1; TRBD1 is a possible D gene (6 bases). CDR3 loop: CASSQAAGVNTEAFF. CDR3 DNA sequence: TGCGCCAGCAGCCAAGCAGCAGGGGTGAACACTGAAGCTTTCTTT.